One sample yielded the 28 T cell receptor beta chains listed below, sequenced in a study of blood T cells in healthy people across ages (dated by TCRdb to the mid-2010s). Library preparation used 5' RACE. This sample was sequenced with an Illumina HiSeq 2500. The second PCR ran for about 7 to 11 cycles and used a J-beta primer mix along with a sample-barcoded 5' primer. Through fastp at Q25 and MiXCR, TCRdb rebuilt clones from the public reads, retaining in-frame beta chains. Rows matching on CDR3 protein sequence are summarized as one entry with the most common DNA and genes. For this sample there are 850,000 to 950,000 distinct CDR3 sequences; about 28% appear just once. Roughly 17% of the sample belongs to the ten largest clones. Sequencing was done on a sample of blood. All receptors derive from a woman aged 80 or over in good health.

The chain is built from TRBV7-3 and TRBJ2-5, with D possibly being TRBD1 (6 bases). The DNA end is more similar to TRBJ2-7, so the J call may be wrong. This CDR3 contains 19 residues. In germline, CDR1 is SGHTA, CDR2 FQGTGA. CDR3 protein: CASSLLLPPGATLTYEQYF. CDR3 sequence (DNA): TGTGCCAGCAGCTTACTTCTCCCACCAGGGGCTACATTGACCTACGAGCAGTACTTC.

At least ten counts were recorded for this clonotype. This chain links TRBV6-5 with TRBJ2-7; TRBD2 matches 7 bases. In germline, CDR1 is MNHEY, CDR2 SVGAGI. The CDR3 spans 17 residues. Losses at the gene ends were 0 bases for V and 0 bases for J; bases not matched to a gene: 8. In DNA, the CDR3 is TGTGCCAGCAGTTACTCTCCCGCTACTAGCGCCTCCTACGAGCAGTACTTC. Its protein is CASSYSPATSASYEQYF.

This clonotype was counted many times. CDR3 bases: TGTGCCAGCAGCCAAGGGACCTCCGCGGAGACCCAGTACTTC. Amino acids: CASSQGTSAETQYF. V and J are TRBV6-2 or TRBV6-3 and TRBJ2-5; D might be TRBD1 or TRBD2, each matching 5 bases. V was clipped by 6 bases and J by 5 bases, with 16 bases between them. The CDR3 loop spans 14 amino acids. Germline lookup yields CDR1 MNHEY and CDR2 SVGEGT.

This clonotype was detected a few times. This clone may be a read error of a much larger clone one base away. The chain employs TRBV27 and TRBJ2-1; 10 nucleotides align to TRBD1. Germline loops: CDR1 MNHEY, CDR2 SMNVEV (reference sequence). Trimming cost V 4 bases and J 13 bases; bases outside gene matches: 16. The CDR3 contains 16 residues. The CDR3 DNA sequence: TGTGCCAGCAGTTCCCAGACAGGGGGCACGTACGGGACCCAGTTCTTC. Protein: CASSSQTGGTYGTQFF.

This chain joins TRBV5-1 and TRBJ2-6; possible D gene TRBD1, 6 bases. This CDR3 comprises 16 residues. The ends were cut back, 3 bases at V and 0 bases at J, with 10 bases in the middle. CDR1 and CDR2 (germline): SGHRS, YFSETQ. The CDR3 DNA reads TGCGCCAGCAGCTCCACAGGGACCTCTGGGGCCAACGTCCTGACTTTC. It translates to CASSSTGTSGANVLTF.

This clonotype was counted only a few times. The V call is TRBV28, the J call TRBJ2-7, with unresolved D. V was cut by 4 bases and J by 7 bases, with 14 bases left in between. The V gene's germline CDR1 is MDHEN and CDR2 SYDVKM. This CDR3 contains 13 residues. The CDR3 DNA reads TGTGCCAGCAGTTCTCGGCTTAATGGTGAGCAGTACTTC. This sequence encodes CASSSRLNGEQYF.

Notes on this clonotype: Compared with germline, one end of the junction differs, possibly owing to a read error. The chain is built from TRBV28 and TRBJ1-2, with D perhaps TRBD1 (5 bases). The CDR3 length is 14 residues. CDR1 MDHEN and CDR2 SYDVKM come from the germline V gene. CDR3 region: CASSLPGYNYGNTF. The CDR3 DNA reads TGTGCCAGCAGTTTGCCAGGGTATAACTATGGCAACACCTTC.

The chain links TRBV15 to TRBJ1-6; D may be TRBD1 (6 bases). This CDR3 has 13 residues. Trimming removed 3 bases at V and 11 bases at J, with 11 bases between. Germline CDR1 LNHNV, CDR2 YYDKDF (reference sequence). This chain's CDR3 is CATSSTGSAPLHF. CDR3 DNA sequence: TGTGCCACCAGCAGCACAGGGAGTGCACCCCTCCACTTT.

In this sample, this clonotype turned up a few times. CDR3 DNA: TGTGCCTGGAGTGTTTGGGGCGTAAATCAGCCCCAGCATTTT. Its translation: CAWSVWGVNQPQHF. This chain uses TRBV30 with TRBJ1-5, with D possibly TRBD1 on 5 matching bases. The V gene's germline CDR1 is GTSNPN and CDR2 SVGIG (reference sequence). CDR3 length equals 14 residues. Trimming took 0 bases from V and 4 from J, leaving 10 bases between them. Full variable domain (rest looked up from reference TRBV30 and TRBJ1-5): SQTIHQWPATLVQPVGSPLSLECTVEGTSNPNLYWYRQAAGRGLQLLFYSVGIGQISSEVPQNLSASRPQDRQFILSSKKLLLSDSGFYLCAWSVWGVNQPQHFGDGTRLSIL.

As concerns this clonotype: The final CDR3 position lacks the conserved phenylalanine or tryptophan, pointing to a likely read error. It is unclear where the CDR3 begins or ends on the DNA, so no DNA is shown, and the CDR3 is as TCRdb lists it. The gene calls are TRBV5-1 and TRBJ2-5; no DNA check was done on the table's D call, TRBD1. Germline V gives CDR1 SGHRS, CDR2 YFSETQ. The CDR3 region is 16 residues in length, termini included. The CDR3 spells CASSLTGGVYGYTFGS.

DNA for the CDR3: TGTGCCAGCAGCTCCCGACTAGCGGGGGGTTGGGATACGCAGTATTTT. Translating gives CASSSRLAGGWDTQYF. V is TRBV11-2 and J is TRBJ2-3, with 13 bases matching TRBD2. The trim removed 4 bases at V and 6 bases at J, leaving 7 bases unmatched. The CDR3 totals 16 residues. Per the germline V gene, CDR1 is SGHAT and CDR2 is FQNNGV.

This clonotype was observed many times. The CDR3, as DNA: TGTGCCAGCAGATCTCAGGGTAACTACGAGCAGTACTTC. The encoded protein is CASRSQGNYEQYF. This chain links TRBV5-6 with TRBJ2-7; the D gene is possibly TRBD1 (5 bases). The CDR3 is made up of 13 amino acids. Trimming took off 5 bases at V and 3 bases at J, with 12 bases between the two ends. From germline, CDR1 is SGHDT and CDR2 YYEEEE.

This clonotype was found many times. This chain links TRBV4-3 with TRBJ2-3, with 10 positions matching TRBD2. The CDR3 totals 14 residues. The germline CDR1 and CDR2 sequences are LGHNA and YSLEER. Germline trimming cut 3 bases from V and 4 bases from J; bases unmatched to any gene: 1. The CDR3 reads CASSHTSGADTQYF. The CDR3 DNA reads TGCGCCAGCAGCCATACTAGCGGGGCAGATACGCAGTATTTT.

In its sample, this clonotype was seen many times. The V and J genes are TRBV2 and TRBJ2-4; TRBD1 matches 8 bases. With 6 bases clipped from V and 1 base from J, the junction kept 5 bases outside the gene matches. Germline values: CDR1 SNHLY, CDR2 FYNNEI. The CDR3 runs to 15 residues. CDR3 loop: CASSAQGAAKNIQYF. The CDR3 DNA reads TGTGCCAGCAGCGCCCAGGGGGCGGCCAAAAACATTCAGTACTTC.

This clonotype has at least ten counts. V and J are TRBV5-1 and TRBJ1-1; D might be TRBD1 (5 bases). The CDR3 is 14 residues long. Between the trimmed V and J ends, which lost 0 bases and 1 base, there was a span of 7 bases. The germline V gene has CDR1 SGHRS and CDR2 YFSETQ. This CDR3 is CASSLEGSNTEAFF. As DNA, the CDR3 is TGCGCCAGCAGCTTGGAGGGGTCGAACACTGAAGCTTTCTTT.

This clonotype was picked up many times. The genes are TRBV2 and TRBJ2-7, with D perhaps being TRBD1 or TRBD2 (6 bases each). This CDR3 is built from 14 residues. The V gene lost 3 bases and the J gene lost 2 bases, with 11 bases spanning the gap. Germline lookup yields CDR1 SNHLY and CDR2 FYNNEI. CDR3 in amino acids: CASSEGGGAYEQYF. In DNA, the CDR3 is TGTGCCAGCAGTGAGGGGGGCGGCGCCTACGAGCAGTACTTC.

Points on this clonotype: A much bigger clone sits one base away, suggesting this may be a read error. The chain joins TRBV10-3 to TRBJ2-5, with 9 bases aligning to TRBD1. Trimming cost V 6 bases and J 11 bases; bases outside gene matches: 16. CDR1 and CDR2 (germline): ENHRY, SYGVKD. CDR3 length: 15 residues. CDR3 amino acids: CAIRRRTGDISEQYF. The DNA of the CDR3 is TGTGCCATCAGGAGGAGGACAGGGGATATTTCTGAGCAGTACTTC.

The chain couples TRBV7-2 to TRBJ2-7; possibly TRBD2 for D (5 bases). The CDR3 length is 13 residues. V lost 5 bases and J 7 bases, leaving 15 bases between the germline ends. Germline values: CDR1 SGHTA, CDR2 FQGNSA. In nucleotides, the CDR3 is TGTGCCAGCAGCCCTAGCTCCTGCAATGAGCAGTACTTC. Protein product: CASSPSSCNEQYF.

There are many counts of this clonotype. The chain recombines TRBV10-3 with TRBJ2-3; D not certain. Between the trimmed V and J ends, which lost 3 bases and 1 base, there was a span of 8 bases. The CDR3 runs to 14 residues. Germline V CDR1 and CDR2: ENHRY, SYGVKD. CDR3 protein: CAISDLAGTDTQYF. The CDR3 DNA reads TGTGCCATCAGTGATCTGGCGGGCACAGATACGCAGTATTTT.

V and J are TRBV6-1 and TRBJ1-2; TRBD1 agrees at 11 bases. J gave up 8 bases and V 6 bases, and 8 bases lay outside the gene matches. This CDR3 is built from 14 residues. Germline lookup yields CDR1 MNHNS and CDR2 SASEGT. CDR3: CASSGQGAIYGYTF. The CDR3 nucleotides are TGTGCCAGCAGCGGACAGGGGGCCATCTACGGCTACACCTTC.

As regards this clonotype: Since a much larger clone is just one base distant, this may be a read error. The chain links TRBV7-2 to TRBJ2-2; unclear D gene. CDR1 is SGHTA and CDR2 is FQGNSA in the germline V gene. CDR3 length equals 12 residues. The chain's CDR3 is CAGSFQRRELFF. CDR3 in DNA: TGTGCCGGCAGCTTCCAGCGCCGGGAGCTGTTTTTT.

This chain connects TRBV27 to TRBJ2-1; the D call may be TRBD1 or TRBD2 (6 bases each). This CDR3 has 15 residues. V lost 5 bases and J lost 5, with 16 bases in between. Germline V gene sequence: CDR1 MNHEY, CDR2 SMNVEV (reference sequence). DNA of the CDR3: TGTGCCAGCAGTGAAAGGGGGGCATCGAACAATGAGCAGTTCTTC. This encodes CASSERGASNNEQFF.

The V call is TRBV27, the J call TRBJ1-3, with a tentative D call TRBD1 (5 bases). Germline lookup yields CDR1 MNHEY and CDR2 SMNVEV (reference sequence). CDR3 size: 16 residues. V was trimmed by 3 bases and J by 1 base, leaving 13 bases between them. This CDR3 is CASSFGGMGSGNTIYF. The CDR3 bases are TGTGCCAGCAGTTTTGGGGGGATGGGATCTGGAAACACCATATATTTT.

Note on this clonotype: This could be a read error, since a much larger clone is one nucleotide away. V and J are TRBV9 and TRBJ2-4; D perhaps matches TRBD1 (6 bases). CDR3 length: 14 residues. Germline V gene lookup returns CDR1 SGDLS and CDR2 YYNGEE. V shed 4 bases and J shed 13 bases, with 21 bases lying between them. The CDR3 spells CASSPPGTPNEQYF. CDR3 sequence (DNA): TGTGCCAGCAGCCCGCCCGGGACACCAAATGAGCAGTACTTC.

This clonotype occurred a few times. This may arise from a read error, as a much more abundant clone is one base away. The chain has TRBV12-3 or TRBV12-4 and TRBJ2-3; 7 bases are a match to TRBD2. CDR3 size: 14 residues. CDR3 DNA sequence: TGTGCCAGCAGTTTGTACGGGGGGATAGATGCGCAGTATTTT. Encoded protein: CASSLYGGIDAQYF.

The rearrangement uses TRBV12-3 or TRBV12-4 and TRBJ1-3; a weak D match, TRBD1 (5 bases). Trimming pared 3 bases from V and 0 bases from J, leaving 12 bases between. The CDR3 totals 16 residues. In DNA, the CDR3 is TGTGCCAGCAGTTTTGGGGGTCCCCACTCTGGAAACACCATATATTTT. This codes for CASSFGGPHSGNTIYF.

This clonotype came up many times. The CDR3 sequence: CAWREPRSWAEQYF. The CDR3 region has the DNA TGTGCCTGGAGGGAACCCAGATCGTGGGCCGAGCAGTACTTC. The chain links TRBV30 to TRBJ2-7, with D unresolved. V was cut by 3 bases and J by 6 bases, with 18 bases left in between. CDR3 size: 14 residues. Germline CDR1 is GTSNPN and CDR2 is SVGIG (reference sequence).

The chain has TRBV9 and TRBJ2-1, with 10 bases identical to TRBD2. The DNA end favors TRBJ2-7, so the J call may be wrong. The germline CDR1 and CDR2 sequences are SGDLS and YYNGEE. The CDR3 is 16 residues long. The CDR3, as DNA: TGTGCCAGCAGCGTAGTAGCGGGGGGCTCCCACAATGAGCAGTACTTC. Amino acid sequence: CASSVVAGGSHNEQYF.